This TCR beta chain derives from a study of CXCR3-negative and CXCR3-positive naive CD8 T cells. Study information: Roughly 1.5 +/- 0.3 million TRB reads came from each library, giving about 150 million in total.

General study results and limits: More hydrophobic TRB CDR3s were found in CXCR3-positive naive cells than in CXCR3-negative naive cells.

With UMI labels, 5' RACE was used to prepare the TRB cDNA libraries. From the 5' RACE reads, TCRdb lists one entry per CDR3 protein and no DNA. The sample table includes 150,000 to 180,000 distinct CDR3 sequences. Note on this clonotype: Its antigen is not identified.

The germline V gene encodes CDR1 SQVTM and CDR2 ANQGSEA. The CDR3 is 12 residues long. What was sequenced was naive CXCR3+ CD8+ T cells from blood. Subset given: CD45RO-CCR7+CD27+CD95- naive CD8+ T cells expressing CXCR3 (TNR3+). The chain couples TRBV29-1 to TRBJ2-7; TCRdb names TRBD2, which stays unverified in the absence of DNA. This receptor was obtained from a human donor in good health. Some clones in this sample may be carry-over from other donors' samples. CDR3 residues: CSVEDSGSEQYF.